What follows are 30 T cell receptor beta chains derived from one specimen sequenced in a study of blood T cell repertoires in COVID-19. Using immunoSEQ multiplex PCR, the repertoire was profiled, and TCRdb retains in-frame clones only, with some absent. This table holds hundreds of thousands of clones, 65% to 90% found once. The sequenced material came from PBMCs or T cells enriched from blood (not recorded which). Receptors originate from a woman in her fifties or sixties with acute COVID-19.

The rearrangement uses TRBV3-1 (or the pseudogene TRBV3-2) and TRBJ2-1; weak D call: TRBD2 (7 bases). From germline, CDR1 is LGHDT and CDR2 YNNKEL (reference sequence). Between the trimmed V and J ends, which lost 0 bases and 8 bases, there was a span of 17 bases. CDR3 size: 16 residues. CDR3 in amino acids: CASSQEKGGGRDEQFF. For the CDR3, the DNA is TGTGCCAGCAGCCAAGAAAAAGGGGGGGGCCGCGATGAGCAGTTCTTC.

This clone showed up just once. The chain recombines TRBV7-2 with TRBJ1-2, with D maybe TRBD1 (6 bases). From germline, CDR1 is SGHTA and CDR2 FQGNSA. Trimming took off 3 bases at V and 8 bases at J, with 10 bases between the two ends. The CDR3 runs 12 residues. Here the CDR3 reads CASSFSGEGYTF. CDR3 coding DNA: TGTGCCAGCAGCTTTTCAGGGGAGGGCTACACCTTC.

The rearrangement joins TRBV7-2 to TRBJ1-2; 9 bases are shared with TRBD1. With 5 bases clipped from V and 4 bases from J, the junction kept 5 bases outside the gene matches. The CDR3 runs 14 residues. CDR1 and CDR2 (germline): SGHTA, FQGNSA. The CDR3 DNA sequence: TGTGCCAGCAGCCCGGACAGGGGAACCTATGGCTACACCTTC. Its protein product is CASSPDRGTYGYTF.

The DNA of the CDR3 is TGTGCCAGCAGCCAAGATAGGGGTGTCGATGGCTACACCTTC. It codes for CASSQDRGVDGYTF. The genes are TRBV3-1 (or the pseudogene TRBV3-2) and TRBJ1-2; tentative D call: TRBD1 (5 bases). Germline-derived CDR1 and CDR2 are LGHDT and YNNKEL (reference sequence). This CDR3 has 14 residues. The ends were cut back, 0 bases at V and 6 bases at J, with 11 bases in the middle.

The rearrangement links TRBV7-2 to TRBJ1-1; D perhaps matches TRBD1 (5 bases). CDR1 is SGHTA and CDR2 is FQGNSA in the germline V gene. The CDR3 covers 14 residues. Trimming stripped 3 bases from V and 3 bases from J, with 11 bases between. The CDR3 sequence is CASSFGRGDTEAFF. DNA of the CDR3: TGTGCCAGCAGCTTTGGAAGGGGTGACACTGAAGCTTTCTTT.

The J gene is TRBJ2-5, the V gene TRBV6-2 or TRBV6-3, with a weak D call TRBD2 (6 bases). This CDR3 spans 16 amino acids. The V and J ends lost 4 bases and 2 bases respectively, with 17 bases between them. CDR1 and CDR2 (germline): MNHEY, SVGEGT. As DNA, the CDR3 is TGTGCCAGCAGTTCCCTAACGGGGGTAGGACAAGAGACCCAGTACTTC. This sequence encodes CASSSLTGVGQETQYF.

This CDR3 is CATSEGTTGSKNQPQHF. CDR3 nucleotides: TGTGCCACCAGTGAAGGTACGACAGGGAGCAAGAATCAGCCCCAGCATTTT. The chain combines TRBV24-1 with TRBJ1-5; 7 bases agree with TRBD1. Germline V gives CDR1 KGHDR, CDR2 SFDVKD. V lost 4 bases, J lost 4 bases, and 12 bases stayed unmatched. The CDR3 is 17 amino acids.

The chain has TRBV6-5 and TRBJ2-1; possible D gene TRBD1, 5 bases. Trimming cost V 5 bases and J 0 bases, with 11 bases left between them. The germline V gene has CDR1 MNHEY and CDR2 SVGAGI. CDR3 size: 15 residues. CDR3 DNA sequence: TGTGCCAGCAGTAGGCAGGGTAGCTCCTACAATGAGCAGTTCTTC. Protein sequence: CASSRQGSSYNEQFF.

This clone has more than one count but fewer than ten. The rearrangement joins TRBV9 to TRBJ1-5; weak D call: TRBD1 (5 bases). Trimming removed 2 bases from V and 3 bases from J, with 9 bases in between. This CDR3 contains 14 residues. Germline V gives CDR1 SGDLS, CDR2 YYNGEE. CDR3 DNA sequence: TGTGCCAGCAGCGTGATAGGGGACAATCAGCCCCAGCATTTT. It is translated as CASSVIGDNQPQHF.

V is TRBV7-9 and J is TRBJ1-2; possible D gene TRBD1, 5 bases. V lost 4 bases to trimming and J lost 6 bases, with 15 bases between them. CDR1 is SEHNR and CDR2 is FQNEAQ in the germline V gene (reference sequence). The CDR3 loop spans 14 amino acids. The chain's CDR3 is CASSSSGRDNGYTF. CDR3 coding DNA: TGTGCCAGCAGCTCCTCGGGCAGGGATAATGGCTACACCTTC.

DNA of the CDR3: TGTGCCAGCAGCGTACAGGGGGGAACGGAACTGTTTTTT. This translates into CASSVQGGTELFF. The genes are TRBV9 and TRBJ1-4, with TRBD1 identical over 7 bases. CDR1 SGDLS and CDR2 YYNGEE come from the germline V gene. Trimming removed 1 base from V and 12 bases from J; junction bases left unmatched: 6. The CDR3 is 13 residues long.

The V call is TRBV7-8, the J call TRBJ1-2; D may be TRBD1 (6 bases). Per the germline V gene, CDR1 is SGHVS and CDR2 is FQNEAQ. V lost 0 bases, J lost 3 bases, and 8 bases lay in between. This CDR3 region has 14 residues. The CDR3 loop reads CASSLAPGDYGYTF. For the CDR3, the DNA is TGTGCCAGCAGCTTAGCCCCAGGGGACTATGGCTACACCTTC.

A word on this clone: The sample carries other DNA sequences with the same CDR3. CDR3 DNA sequence: TGTGCCAGCAGCCCAGGACAGGGACCTGGAAACACCATATATTTT. This translates into CASSPGQGPGNTIYF. This rearrangement joins TRBV11-3 to TRBJ1-3; the match to TRBD1 covers 8 bases. V was clipped by 5 bases and J by 2 bases; unmatched bases: 5. Germline-derived CDR1 and CDR2 are SGHNT and YENEEA. This CDR3 is 15 amino acids long. Full variable domain (missing parts from reference TRBV11-3 and TRBJ1-3): EAGVVQSPRYKIIEKKQPVAFWCNPISGHNTLYWYLQNLGQGPELLIRYENEEAVDDSQLPKDRFSAERLKGVDSTLKIQPAELGDSAVYLCASSPGQGPGNTIYFGEGSWLTVV.

In regard to this clone: This sample includes further DNA sequences coding for the same CDR3. This rearrangement joins TRBV3-1 (or the pseudogene TRBV3-2) to TRBJ1-5, with 7 bases fitting TRBD1. V trimming: 1 base; J trimming: 3 bases; junction bases outside the gene matches: 3. The CDR3 has 15 amino acids. Germline V gives CDR1 LGHDT, CDR2 YNNKEL (reference sequence). The CDR3 DNA reads as TGTGCCAGCAGCCAAGGAGGGGGCAACAATCAGCCCCAGCATTTT. Translating gives CASSQGGGNNQPQHF.

The table lists this clone with a few counts. Other nucleotide sequences in the sample specify the same CDR3. The rearrangement uses TRBV6-5 and TRBJ1-1, with D maybe TRBD1 (5 bases). Germline-derived CDR1 and CDR2 are MNHEY and SVGAGI. V was trimmed by 3 bases and J by 1 base, leaving 6 bases between them. The CDR3 covers 13 residues. The CDR3 is CASSYQGNTEAFF. Written as DNA, the CDR3 is TGTGCCAGCAGTTATCAGGGGAACACTGAAGCTTTCTTT.

The chain has TRBV19 and TRBJ1-6; 9 bases align to TRBD1. Per the germline V gene, CDR1 is LNHDA and CDR2 is SQIVND (reference sequence). The J segment lost 7 bases and the V segment lost 5 bases, leaving 0 bases of the junction unmatched. The CDR3 has 13 residues. The CDR3 region is CASSGTGNSPLHF. CDR3 coding DNA: TGTGCCAGTAGTGGGACAGGGAATTCACCCCTCCACTTT.

The genes are TRBV7-2 and TRBJ1-6, with no clear D. CDR1 is SGHTA, CDR2 FQGNSA, per germline. This CDR3 contains 15 residues. V lost 1 base, J lost 11 bases, and 15 bases lay in between. Here the CDR3 reads CASSLDGSTKTPLHF. The CDR3 coding sequence is TGTGCCAGCAGCTTAGATGGCTCCACCAAAACACCCCTCCACTTT.

This sequence joins TRBV13 and TRBJ1-1; 8 positions match TRBD1. Losses at the gene ends were 8 bases for V and 3 bases for J; bases not matched to a gene: 5. In germline, CDR1 is PRHDT, CDR2 FYEKMQ (reference sequence). The CDR3 is 13 residues long. This CDR3 reads CASARQGYTEAFF. The CDR3 DNA sequence: TGTGCCAGCGCCCGACAGGGGTACACTGAAGCTTTCTTT.

The chain combines TRBV10-3 with TRBJ1-2; D perhaps matches TRBD1 (6 bases). CDR1 ENHRY and CDR2 SYGVKD come from the germline V gene. V lost 6 bases, J lost 5 bases, and 16 bases lay in between. The CDR3 has 14 residues. CDR3 DNA: TGTGCCATCAGCCGAGGGGGGGAAGGGTATGGCTACACCTTC. Protein: CAISRGGEGYGYTF.

This sequence joins TRBV7-2 and TRBJ2-1; 8 bases agree with TRBD2. CDR3 length: 16 amino acids. Germline CDR1 is SGHTA and CDR2 is FQGNSA. The V gene end was trimmed by 0 bases and the J gene end by 2 bases; junction bases not matched to a gene: 3. The CDR3 coding sequence is TGTGCCAGCAGCTTAGCCCTTAGCGGGACCTACAATGAGCAGTTCTTC. This encodes CASSLALSGTYNEQFF.

The table lists this clone with a few counts. This rearrangement joins TRBV12-3 or TRBV12-4 to TRBJ2-5; D remains unclear. V was pared by 3 bases and J by 5 bases, with 7 bases between. The CDR3 extends over 12 amino acids. CDR3 DNA sequence: TGTGCCAGCAGTTTCGGGTCGGAGACCCAGTACTTC. It translates to CASSFGSETQYF.

The chain links TRBV2 to TRBJ1-1; D unresolved. The CDR3 has 12 amino acids. Trimming removed 6 bases from V and 7 bases from J, with 12 bases in between. Germline V gene data show CDR1 as SNHLY and CDR2 as FYNNEI. This chain's CDR3 is CASRKREVEAFF. The CDR3 DNA sequence: TGTGCCAGCAGAAAGAGGGAGGTTGAAGCTTTCTTT.

The J gene is TRBJ1-3, the V gene TRBV7-9; D remains unclear. V dropped 0 bases and J dropped 2 bases, with 8 bases sitting between them. CDR1 and CDR2 (germline): SEHNR, FQNEAQ (reference sequence). The CDR3 length is 15 residues. The CDR3 sequence is CASSLAGSAGNTIYF. In nucleotides, the CDR3 is TGTGCCAGCAGCTTAGCGGGCTCGGCTGGAAACACCATATATTTT. The complete variable domain, with remaining parts taken from reference TRBV7-9 and TRBJ1-3, reads DTGVSQNPRHKITKRGQNVTFRCDPISEHNRLYWYRQTLGQGPEFLTYFQNEAQLEKSRLLSDRFSAERPKGSFSTLEIQRTEQGDSAMYLCASSLAGSAGNTIYFGEGSWLTVV.

The rearrangement links TRBV7-9 to TRBJ2-3; 7 bases map to TRBD1. J lost 3 bases, V lost 5 bases, and 11 bases had no gene match. The CDR3 runs to 16 residues. The germline V gene has CDR1 SEHNR and CDR2 FQNEAQ (reference sequence). The CDR3 sequence is CASSPNPGQTTDTQYF. The CDR3 DNA follows: TGTGCCAGCAGCCCAAACCCGGGACAGACTACAGATACGCAGTATTTT. Full variable domain (rest looked up from reference TRBV7-9 and TRBJ2-3): DTGVSQNPRHKITKRGQNVTFRCDPISEHNRLYWYRQTLGQGPEFLTYFQNEAQLEKSRLLSDRFSAERPKGSFSTLEIQRTEQGDSAMYLCASSPNPGQTTDTQYFGPGTRLTVL.

V is TRBV7-9 and J is TRBJ2-3; D might be TRBD1 (6 bases). The length of the CDR3 is 14 residues. Germline values: CDR1 SEHNR, CDR2 FQNEAQ (reference sequence). Trimming cost V 5 bases and J 1 base, with 10 bases left between them. The CDR3 here is CASSGQTRTDTQYF. As DNA, the CDR3 is TGTGCCAGCAGCGGACAGACCCGCACAGATACGCAGTATTTT.

This sequence joins TRBV21-1 and TRBJ1-1; the D call in the table, TRBD1, was not verified against the DNA. TRBV21-1 is a documented pseudogene. The CDR3 contains 11 residues. DNA for the CDR3: TGTGCCAGCAGCAACCAGACTGAAGCTTTCTTT. This gives the protein CASSNQTEAFF.

This sequence joins TRBV11-2 and TRBJ2-2; 9 positions match TRBD1. CDR3 size: 14 residues. V shed 5 bases, J shed 7 bases, and the junction held 5 bases outside the gene matches. Germline CDR1 reads SGHAT; CDR2 reads FQNNGV. CDR3 in DNA: TGTGCCAGCAGCCATACAGGGGGCAGCGGGGAGCTGTTTTTT. The encoded protein is CASSHTGGSGELFF.

On this clone: At one boundary the junction diverges from the germline segment, which might be a read error. V and J are TRBV11-2 and TRBJ1-6; D is undetermined. The length of the CDR3 is 13 residues. Germline CDR1 and CDR2: SGHAT and FQNNGV. This chain's CDR3 is CASSLGSNPPLHF. DNA of the CDR3: TGTGCCAGCAGCTTAGGGAGTAATCCACCCCTCCACTTT.

This clone was seen only once. This chain uses TRBV18 with TRBJ2-2, with 7 bases lining up with TRBD1. In germline, CDR1 is KGHSH, CDR2 LQKENI. With V trimmed by 1 base and J by 1 base, 0 bases remained unmatched. The CDR3 is 15 residues long. CDR3 in amino acids: CASSPRTGNTGELFF. The CDR3 nucleotides read TGTGCCAGCTCACCACGGACAGGGAACACCGGGGAGCTGTTTTTT.

V usage is TRBV6-2 or TRBV6-3 and J usage is TRBJ1-1; TRBD1 matches at 10 bases. The CDR3 totals 13 residues. Germline-derived CDR1 and CDR2 are MNHEY and SVGEGT. With V trimmed by 6 bases and J by 11 bases, 9 bases remained unmatched. The CDR3 sequence: CASSPGTGVRAFF. In DNA form, the CDR3 reads TGTGCCAGCAGCCCCGGGACAGGGGTGAGGGCTTTCTTT.